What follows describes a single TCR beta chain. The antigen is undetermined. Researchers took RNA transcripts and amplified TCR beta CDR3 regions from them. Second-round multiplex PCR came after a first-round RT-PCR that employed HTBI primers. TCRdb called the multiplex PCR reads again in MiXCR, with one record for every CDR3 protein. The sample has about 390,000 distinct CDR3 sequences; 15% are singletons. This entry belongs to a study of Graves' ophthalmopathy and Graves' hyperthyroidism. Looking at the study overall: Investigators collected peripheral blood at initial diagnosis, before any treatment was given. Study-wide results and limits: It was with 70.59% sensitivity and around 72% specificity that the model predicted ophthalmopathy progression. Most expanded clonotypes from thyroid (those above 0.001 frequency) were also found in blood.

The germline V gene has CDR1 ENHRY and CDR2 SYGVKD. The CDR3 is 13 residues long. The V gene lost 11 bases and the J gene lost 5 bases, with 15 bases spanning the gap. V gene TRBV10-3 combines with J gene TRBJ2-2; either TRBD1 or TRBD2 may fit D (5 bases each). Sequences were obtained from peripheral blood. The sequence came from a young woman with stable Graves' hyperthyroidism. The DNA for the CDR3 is TGTGCCCTAACCCGTGGGGGAACCGGGGAGCTGTTTTTT. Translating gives CALTRGGTGELFF.